The sequence of this TCR beta chain was determined in a study of blood T cell repertoires in COVID-19. V lost 0 bases and J 3 bases, leaving 15 bases between the germline ends. This CDR3 contains 16 residues. Germline-derived CDR1 and CDR2 are SGDLS and YYNGEE. TCRdb keeps only in-frame clones here, not all; method: immunoSEQ multiplex PCR. The sample yields 400,000 or so clones, about nine tenths seen once. The sample comprised PBMCs or T cells enriched from blood (not recorded which). This receptor was taken from a young man who had recovered from COVID-19. The genes are TRBV9 and TRBJ1-2; a possible D gene is TRBD1 (5 bases). CDR3 DNA: TGTGCCAGCAGCGTAGCCCTTTCGGCGGGGGACTATGGCTACACCTTC. Translated, it gives CASSVALSAGDYGYTF.